The subject of this entry is one TCR beta chain. The CDR3 length is 15 residues. Per germline, CDR1 SGHDT and CDR2 YYEEEE. Trimming pared 4 bases from V and 1 base from J, leaving 13 bases between. The data originate from a study of cytotoxic CD8 clonotypes in ibrutinib-treated CLL. Clones were sequenced by immunoSEQ multiplex PCR, and TCRdb holds only the in-frame ones, with some missing. The sample lists 110,000 or so clones, about 58% occurring once. This TCR derives from a human donor with chronic lymphocytic leukemia. The chain carries TRBV5-6 and TRBJ2-3; possibly TRBD2 for D (6 bases). The source was PBMCs, collected after 24 months of ibrutinib treatment. In DNA form, the CDR3 reads TGTGCCAGCAGCCGTAACGGGGGTGGCACAGATACGCAGTATTTT. Translation: CASSRNGGGTDTQYF.